Presented here are 26 T cell receptor beta chains from one specimen sequenced in a study of shared clonotypes between healthy human individuals. The data were produced by immunoSEQ multiplex PCR, yet TCRdb's version contains in-frame clones alone and is incomplete. This sample has more than 2 million clones, with around 93% found just once. Positive CCR7 selection of CD45RO-negative cells yielded the naive CD8 cells, and terminally differentiated effector memory CD45RA+ cells were excluded. Sequenced input: naive CD8+ T cells from PBMCs. These TCRs come from a man in his late teens or twenties in good health. Some clones in this sample may be carry-over from other donors' samples.

This chain uses TRBV6-5 with TRBJ2-5, with D tentatively TRBD2 (6 bases). Trimming stripped 6 bases from V and 5 bases from J, with 19 bases between. CDR3 size: 15 residues. Germline assignment: CDR1 MNHEY and CDR2 SVGAGI. CDR3 sequence (DNA): TGTGCCAGCAGCCGCAGCGGGTCTAAGGGCGAGACCCAGTACTTC. Protein product: CASSRSGSKGETQYF.

The CDR3 sequence is CASRERDTSTQGAFF. The CDR3 DNA reads TGTGCCAGCAGAGAACGGGACACCTCAACCCAGGGAGCTTTCTTT. This chain joins TRBV6-1 and TRBJ1-1; weak D call: TRBD1 (6 bases). Looked up from germline, CDR1 is MNHNS and CDR2 is SASEGT. V lost 6 bases and J 10 bases, leaving 24 bases between the germline ends. CDR3 length: 15 amino acids.

The CDR3 nucleotides read TGTGCCAGCAGGCCTTCCGGGACGGGCAATGAGCAGTTCTTC. As protein: CASRPSGTGNEQFF. The chain has TRBV2 and TRBJ2-1; D may be TRBD1 or TRBD2 (5 bases each). This CDR3 is built from 14 residues. The germline V gene encodes CDR1 SNHLY and CDR2 FYNNEI. V lost 6 bases and J lost 6, with 15 bases in between. The whole variable domain, filled in from reference TRBV2 and TRBJ2-1, reads EPEVTQTPSHQVTQMGQEVILRCVPISNHLYFYWYRQILGQKVEFLVSFYNNEISEKSEIFDDQFSVERPDGSNFTLKIRSTKLEDSAMYFCASRPSGTGNEQFFGPGTRLTVL.

The V gene is TRBV27, the J gene TRBJ2-1; the D gene is possibly TRBD2 (5 bases). Germline values: CDR1 MNHEY, CDR2 SMNVEV (reference sequence). Trimming removed 7 bases from V and 2 bases from J, with 9 bases in between. The CDR3 covers 13 residues. CDR3 region: CASTTGTYNEQFF. DNA for the CDR3: TGTGCCAGCACCACCGGGACCTACAATGAGCAGTTCTTC.

DNA of the CDR3: TGTGCCAGCAGCGTAGTAGTAGAGGGGGCTCAGCGGGAGGAAAGCTCCTACGAGCAGTACTTC. This sequence encodes CASSVVVEGAQREESSYEQYF. This chain connects TRBV9 to TRBJ2-7; 9 bases agree with TRBD2. CDR1 SGDLS and CDR2 YYNGEE come from the germline V gene. Losses at the gene ends were 0 bases for V and 0 bases for J; bases not matched to a gene: 19. There are 21 residues in the CDR3.

The gene calls are TRBV11-2 and TRBJ2-7; D uncertain. Trimming stripped 0 bases from V and 3 bases from J, with 12 bases between. Per germline, CDR1 SGHAT and CDR2 FQNNGV. The CDR3 covers 15 residues. CDR3 residues: CASSLDRLRSYEQYF. CDR3 nucleotide sequence: TGTGCCAGCAGCTTAGACAGGTTAAGGAGCTACGAGCAGTACTTC.

With respect to this clone: The identical CDR3 is also encoded by other nucleotide sequences in the sample. This chain connects TRBV9 to TRBJ1-3; D is ambiguous. The CDR3 runs to 14 residues. Germline CDR1 SGDLS, CDR2 YYNGEE. V dropped 3 bases and J dropped 2 bases, with 9 bases sitting between them. The CDR3 here is CASSAGQAGNTIYF. DNA of the CDR3: TGTGCCAGCAGCGCCGGCCAGGCTGGAAACACCATATATTTT.

This clone was detected once. Different DNA sequences within this sample yield the same CDR3. The rearrangement uses TRBV11-2 and TRBJ2-7, with 10 positions matching TRBD2. The CDR3 runs 15 residues. Germline CDR1 reads SGHAT; CDR2 reads FQNNGV. J was trimmed by 1 base and V by 2 bases; bases with no gene match: 2. In DNA, the CDR3 is TGTGCCAGCAGCTTACTAGCGGGAGAATCCTACGAGCAGTACTTC. Its protein product is CASSLLAGESYEQYF. Using reference TRBV11-2 and TRBJ2-7 for the parts outside the CDR3, the full variable domain is EAGVAQSPRYKIIEKRQSVAFWCNPISGHATLYWYQQILGQGPKLLIQFQNNGVVDDSQLPKDRFSAERLKGVDSTLKIQPAKLEDSAVYLCASSLLAGESYEQYFGPGTRLTVT.

The chain has TRBV30 and TRBJ2-2, with 8 nucleotides matching TRBD1. The length of the CDR3 is 15 residues. Germline V gives CDR1 GTSNPN, CDR2 SVGIG (reference sequence). V shed 0 bases and J 4 bases; nucleotides not matched to a gene: 4. The CDR3 loop reads CAWSVDRGGTGELFF. The DNA of the CDR3 is TGTGCCTGGAGTGTAGACAGGGGAGGCACCGGGGAGCTGTTTTTT.

The chain employs TRBV7-9 and TRBJ2-1; 11 bases are shared with TRBD2. Germline V gene data show CDR1 as SEHNR and CDR2 as FQNEAQ (reference sequence). CDR3 size: 16 residues. V trimming: 5 bases; J trimming: 3 bases; junction bases outside the gene matches: 6. CDR3 in DNA: TGTGCCAGCAGCACCCGGACTAGCGGGTTCTACAATGAGCAGTTCTTC. Protein product: CASSTRTSGFYNEQFF.

This clone was seen only once. V is TRBV13 and J is TRBJ2-1; 13 bases are shared with TRBD2. Per germline, CDR1 PRHDT and CDR2 FYEKMQ (reference sequence). V was pared by 5 bases and J by 5 bases, with 6 bases of the junction left unmatched. The CDR3 loop spans 16 amino acids. The CDR3 DNA follows: TGTGCCAGCAGCACTCGGACTAGCGGGAGACACAATGAGCAGTTCTTC. Its protein is CASSTRTSGRHNEQFF.

This sequence joins TRBV27 and TRBJ2-3, with 8 nucleotides matching TRBD1. J lost 6 bases, V lost 0 bases, and 5 bases had no gene match. The CDR3 is 15 amino acids. Germline CDR1 and CDR2: MNHEY and SMNVEV (reference sequence). CDR3 sequence reads: CASSLSQGAHDTQYF. In nucleotides, the CDR3 is TGTGCCAGCAGTTTATCTCAGGGGGCGCATGATACGCAGTATTTT.

This rearrangement joins TRBV9 to TRBJ2-5; D is perhaps TRBD2 (5 bases). Trimming took 0 bases from V and 5 from J, leaving 11 bases between them. The V gene's germline CDR1 is SGDLS and CDR2 YYNGEE. The length of the CDR3 is 14 residues. DNA of the CDR3: TGTGCCAGCAGCGTAGGACTAAAGGGCGAGACCCAGTACTTC. Its translation is CASSVGLKGETQYF. The entire variable domain, with the rest obtained from reference TRBV9 and TRBJ2-5, is as follows: DSGVTQTPKHLITATGQRVTLRCSPRSGDLSVYWYQQSLDQGLQFLIQYYNGEERAKGNILERFSAQQFPDLHSELNLSSLELGDSALYFCASSVGLKGETQYFGPGTRLLVL.

The CDR3 nucleotides read TGTGCCAGCCCCCCCGGGGAGGGAACCTACGAGCAGTACTTC. As protein: CASPPGEGTYEQYF. The chain couples TRBV7-9 to TRBJ2-7, with TRBD2 matching over 7 bases. The length of the CDR3 is 14 residues. Germline CDR1 is SEHNR and CDR2 is FQNEAQ (reference sequence). V was clipped by 8 bases and J by 2 bases; unmatched bases: 9.

The chain links TRBV18 to TRBJ2-2; 8 nucleotides line up with TRBD2. The CDR3 sequence is 17 residues long. The germline V gene encodes CDR1 KGHSH and CDR2 LQKENI. V was clipped by 1 base and J by 3 bases; unmatched bases: 7. The CDR3 reads CASSPLAGGRYTGELFF. CDR3 coding DNA: TGTGCCAGCTCACCACTGGCGGGAGGCCGCTACACCGGGGAGCTGTTTTTT.

The chain recombines TRBV28 with TRBJ1-2, with D hard to call. The CDR3 covers 13 residues. Trimming shortened V by 3 bases and J by 8 bases, and 13 bases separated the two germline ends. In germline, CDR1 is MDHEN, CDR2 SYDVKM. CDR3 sequence (DNA): TGTGCCAGCAGTTTCACCCGCTTGGGGGGCTACACCTTC. Encoded protein: CASSFTRLGGYTF.

The genes are TRBV28 and TRBJ2-3, with D tentatively TRBD2 (7 bases). Germline assignment: CDR1 MDHEN and CDR2 SYDVKM. This CDR3 spans 16 amino acids. V was pared by 2 bases and J by 6 bases, with 18 bases between. CDR3 region: CASSLLNRAGADTQYF. CDR3 coding DNA: TGTGCCAGCAGTTTACTTAACAGGGCGGGAGCCGATACGCAGTATTTT.

The chain couples TRBV30 to TRBJ2-1; 9 bases map to TRBD1. V lost 3 bases, J lost 6 bases, and 9 bases stayed unmatched. There are 15 residues in the CDR3. Germline V gene lookup returns CDR1 GTSNPN and CDR2 SVGIG (reference sequence). As DNA, the CDR3 is TGTGCCTGGAGAGAATCCGGGACAGGGCCCAATGAGCAGTTCTTC. Translating gives CAWRESGTGPNEQFF.

V usage is TRBV29-1 and J usage is TRBJ2-3, with a tentative D call TRBD1 (6 bases). Trimming cost V 5 bases and J 2 bases, with 14 bases left between them. Looked up from germline, CDR1 is SQVTM and CDR2 is ANQGSEA. The CDR3 is 14 residues long. The CDR3 region has the DNA TGCAGCGTTCCTGACAGGCCCGTCACAGATACGCAGTATTTT. The encoded protein is CSVPDRPVTDTQYF.

The chain uses TRBV7-9 and TRBJ2-1, with 8 bases identical to TRBD2. Germline V gene sequence: CDR1 SEHNR, CDR2 FQNEAQ (reference sequence). V was clipped by 4 bases and J by 5 bases; unmatched bases: 10. CDR3 length: 16 residues. The CDR3 nucleotides read TGTGCCAGCAGCTCCCGGGGACTAGTCCCGCACAATGAGCAGTTCTTC. Translated: CASSSRGLVPHNEQFF. Supplemented by reference TRBV7-9 and TRBJ2-1, the full variable domain reads DTGVSQNPRHKITKRGQNVTFRCDPISEHNRLYWYRQTLGQGPEFLTYFQNEAQLEKSRLLSDRFSAERPKGSFSTLEIQRTEQGDSAMYLCASSSRGLVPHNEQFFGPGTRLTVL.

About this clone: Other DNA sequences in this specimen translate into the identical CDR3. The chain links TRBV9 to TRBJ2-3; D is ambiguous. V was cut by 1 base and J by 4 bases, with 4 bases left in between. The germline CDR1 and CDR2 sequences are SGDLS and YYNGEE. The length of the CDR3 is 12 residues. DNA for the CDR3: TGTGCCAGCAGCGTACATTCAGATACGCAGTATTTT. Translation: CASSVHSDTQYF.

The chain is built from TRBV5-6 and TRBJ2-7, with D possibly matching TRBD2 (5 bases). Per germline, CDR1 SGHDT and CDR2 YYEEEE. CDR3 length: 12 residues. The V gene lost 3 bases and the J gene lost 6 bases, with 10 bases spanning the gap. Here the CDR3 reads CASSSGKAEQYF. The CDR3 DNA reads TGTGCCAGCAGCTCGGGGAAAGCCGAGCAGTACTTC. The variable domain in full, with the rest retrieved from reference TRBV5-6 and TRBJ2-7, is DAGVTQSPTHLIKTRGQQVTLRCSPKSGHDTVSWYQQALGQGPQFIFQYYEEEERQRGNFPDRFSGHQFPNYSSELNVNALLLGDSALYLCASSSGKAEQYFGPGTRLTVT.

The gene calls are TRBV11-2 and TRBJ2-1; tentative D call: TRBD1 (6 bases). CDR3 size: 14 residues. Germline V gene data show CDR1 as SGHAT and CDR2 as FQNNGV. V was clipped by 5 bases and J by 9 bases, with 17 bases between them. The CDR3 nucleotides are TGTGCCAGCAGCGACCCAGGGACAAATGGTGAGCAGTTCTTC. Translated: CASSDPGTNGEQFF.

The gene calls are TRBV10-3 and TRBJ1-2; D not resolved. Trimming pared 4 bases from V and 4 bases from J, leaving 13 bases between. The CDR3 consists of 14 residues. Germline V lookup: CDR1 ENHRY, CDR2 SYGVKD. The CDR3 loop is CAISGPADAYGYTF. CDR3 coding DNA: TGTGCCATCAGTGGGCCGGCTGACGCCTATGGCTACACCTTC.

The chain links TRBV15 to TRBJ2-1; D is unresolved. Between the trimmed V and J ends, which lost 1 base and 12 bases, there was a span of 16 bases. In germline, CDR1 is LNHNV, CDR2 YYDKDF (reference sequence). The CDR3 totals 14 residues. CDR3 bases: TGTGCCACCAGCAGAGCCGAAGGGCCCCCCGGGCAGTTCTTC. Amino acids: CATSRAEGPPGQFF.

The rearrangement joins TRBV4-3 to TRBJ1-1, with D uncertain. The CDR3 has 14 amino acids. Germline V gene sequence: CDR1 LGHNA, CDR2 YSLEER. Between the trimmed V and J ends, which lost 3 bases and 3 bases, there was a span of 11 bases. The CDR3 sequence: CASSQEGLYTEAFF. Here the CDR3 DNA reads TGCGCCAGCAGCCAGGAGGGCCTCTACACTGAAGCTTTCTTT.